The rows below give T cell receptor beta chains drawn from one sample of a study of graft-versus-host responses after intestinal transplantation. Repertoires were generated with immunoSEQ multiplex PCR, while TCRdb's copy carries only in-frame clones and drops some. The sample carries tens of thousands of clones, about 92% recorded once. Sequencing used PBMCs, obtained approximately ten weeks after intestinal transplant. The receptor set was obtained from a human patient who received an intestinal transplant, so some T cells may come from the graft donor. CDR3s include the opening cysteine and the closing phenylalanine or tryptophan. D genes are given only for firm matches. Clone size appears in some rows only: once, few, many, or a class for an expanded clone.

D,V,size,J,CDR3,DNA
TRBD2,TRBV30,.,TRBJ2-2,CAWRIGSGRGPGELFF,TGTGCCTGGAGGATAGGGAGCGGGAGAGGTCCCGGGGAGCTGTTTTTT
.,TRBV6-5,.,TRBJ2-1,CASSYGDWGSYNEQFF,TGTGCCAGCAGTTATGGGGACTGGGGCTCCTACAATGAGCAGTTCTTC
TRBD1,TRBV2,.,TRBJ1-4,CASSEDRGREKLFF,TGTGCCAGCAGTGAAGACAGGGGGCGGGAAAAACTGTTTTTT
.,TRBV14,.,TRBJ1-1,CASSQVGPGWANTEAFF,TGTGCCAGCAGCCAAGTAGGCCCAGGGTGGGCCAACACTGAAGCTTTCTTT
TRBD1,TRBV28,.,TRBJ2-7,CASVTSRGRHEQYF,TGTGCCAGCGTTACATCCAGGGGGCGCCACGAGCAGTACTTC
.,TRBV27,.,TRBJ1-6,CASSFSAGVAPLHF,TGTGCCAGCAGTTTCTCGGCGGGAGTCGCTCCCCTCCACTTT
.,TRBV19,.,TRBJ2-1,CASTPASGNEQFF,TGTGCCAGTACCCCCGCAAGTGGCAATGAGCAGTTCTTC
.,TRBV7-8,.,TRBJ2-7,CASSLVVLPSYEQYF,TGTGCCAGCAGCTTAGTGGTACTACCCTCCTACGAGCAGTACTTC
TRBD2,TRBV4-3,.,TRBJ2-3,CASTPSRASGHRQYF,TGCGCCAGCACCCCAAGCCGCGCTAGCGGGCATAGGCAGTATTTT
.,TRBV6-5,once,TRBJ1-1,CASSFRDIDTEAFF,TGTGCCAGCAGTTTTAGAGATATAGACACTGAAGCTTTCTTT
TRBD2,TRBV7-6,.,TRBJ2-7,CASSLARGWSGRLDDEQYF,TGTGCCAGCAGCTTAGCCCGAGGGTGGAGCGGGAGATTAGACGACGAGCAGTACTTC